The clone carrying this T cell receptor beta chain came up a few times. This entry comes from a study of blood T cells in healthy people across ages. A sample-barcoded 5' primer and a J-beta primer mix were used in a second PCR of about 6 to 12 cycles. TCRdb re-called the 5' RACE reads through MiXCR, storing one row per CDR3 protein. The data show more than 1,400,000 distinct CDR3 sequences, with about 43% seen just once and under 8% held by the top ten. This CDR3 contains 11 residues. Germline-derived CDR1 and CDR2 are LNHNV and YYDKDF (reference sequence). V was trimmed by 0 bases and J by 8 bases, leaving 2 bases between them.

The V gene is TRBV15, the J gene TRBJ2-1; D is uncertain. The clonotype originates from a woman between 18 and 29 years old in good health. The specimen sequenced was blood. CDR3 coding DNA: TGTGCCACCAGCAGAGAGCATGAGCAGTTCTTC. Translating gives CATSREHEQFF.